This T cell receptor (beta chain) was sequenced for a study of cytomegalovirus exposure and HLA in healthy donors. Study outcomes and limitations: Overall, around 150 TCR beta chains were annotated as cytomegalovirus-associated. Within the 120 validation repertoires, first-cohort TCR clusters tended to co-occur, according to a later analysis.

About this clone: Antigen: not known. This same CDR3 is encoded by further DNA sequences in the sample.

The CDR3 totals 11 residues. The germline gives CDR1 SNHLY, CDR2 FYNNEI. The ends lost 6 bases at V and 5 bases at J; junction bases unmatched: 0. TCRdb's copy holds only in-frame clones and misses some; the assay was immunoSEQ multiplex PCR. The sample lists approximately 100,000 clones; about 87% were seen once. The chain carries TRBV2 and TRBJ2-5; 7 bases are shared with TRBD2. The specimen was PBMCs. The receptor comes from a young woman in good health and CMV-seropositive. This chain's CDR3 is CASRGGETQYF. CDR3 coding DNA: TGTGCCAGCAGGGGGGGGGAGACCCAGTACTTC. The full variable domain, rest sourced from reference TRBV2 and TRBJ2-5, is EPEVTQTPSHQVTQMGQEVILRCVPISNHLYFYWYRQILGQKVEFLVSFYNNEISEKSEIFDDQFSVERPDGSNFTLKIRSTKLEDSAMYFCASRGGETQYFGPGTRLLVL.